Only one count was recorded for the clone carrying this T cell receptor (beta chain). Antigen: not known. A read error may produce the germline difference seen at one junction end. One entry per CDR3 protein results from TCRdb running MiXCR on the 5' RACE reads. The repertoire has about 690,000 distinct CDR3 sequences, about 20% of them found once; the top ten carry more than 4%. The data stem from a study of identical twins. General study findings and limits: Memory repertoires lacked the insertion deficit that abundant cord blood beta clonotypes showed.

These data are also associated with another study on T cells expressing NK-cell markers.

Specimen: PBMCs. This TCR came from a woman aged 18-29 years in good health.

DNA of the CDR3: TGTGTCAGCAGTTTAGTCTTCGGACGGGGGTACCAAGAGACCCAGTACTTC. This codes for CVSSLVFGRGYQETQYF. The chain recombines TRBV12-3 or TRBV12-4 with TRBJ2-5, with a tentative D call TRBD2 (6 bases). This CDR3 contains 17 residues.